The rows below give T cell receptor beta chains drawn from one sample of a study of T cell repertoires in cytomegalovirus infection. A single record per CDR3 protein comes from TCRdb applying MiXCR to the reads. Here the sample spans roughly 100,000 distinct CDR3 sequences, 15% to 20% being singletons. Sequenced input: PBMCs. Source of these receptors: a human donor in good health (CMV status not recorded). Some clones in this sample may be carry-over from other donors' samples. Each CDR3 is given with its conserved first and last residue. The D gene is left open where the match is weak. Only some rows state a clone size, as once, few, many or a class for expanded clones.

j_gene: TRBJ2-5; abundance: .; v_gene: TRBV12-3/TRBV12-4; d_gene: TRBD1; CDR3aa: CASSSTRTGLETQYF; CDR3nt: TGTGCCAGCAGTTCCACCCGGACAGGGCTGGAGACCCAGTACTTC
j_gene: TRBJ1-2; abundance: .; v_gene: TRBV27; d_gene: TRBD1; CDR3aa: CASSSLRGPKEGYTF; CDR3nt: TGTGCCAGCAGTTCCCTCAGGGGGCCGAAAGAAGGCTACACCTTC
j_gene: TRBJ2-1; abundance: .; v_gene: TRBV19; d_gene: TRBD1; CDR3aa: CASPYRGSYNEQFF; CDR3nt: TGTGCCAGTCCTTACAGGGGCTCCTACAATGAGCAGTTCTTC
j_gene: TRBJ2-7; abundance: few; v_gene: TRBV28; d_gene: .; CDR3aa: CATEWGPRPGSYEQYF; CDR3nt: TGTGCCACCGAGTGGGGTCCTAGACCCGGATCCTACGAGCAGTACTTC
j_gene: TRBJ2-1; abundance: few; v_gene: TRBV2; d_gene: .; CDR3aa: CASPPGLQYNEQFF; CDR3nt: TGTGCCAGCCCTCCGGGACTCCAATACAATGAGCAGTTCTTC
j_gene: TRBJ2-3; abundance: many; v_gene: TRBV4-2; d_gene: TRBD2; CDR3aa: CASSQYGTSGDRGTDTQYF; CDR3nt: TGTGCCAGCAGCCAATACGGGACTAGCGGGGACCGGGGTACAGATACGCAGTATTTT
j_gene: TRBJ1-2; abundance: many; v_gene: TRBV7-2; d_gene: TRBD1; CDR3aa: CASSNGNRGDYGYTF; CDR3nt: TGTGCCAGCAGCAACGGTAACAGGGGAGACTATGGCTACACCTTC
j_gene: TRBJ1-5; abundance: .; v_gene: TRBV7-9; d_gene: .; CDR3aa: CASSGSGPQHF; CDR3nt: TGTGCCAGCAGCGGATCGGGACCCCAGCATTTT
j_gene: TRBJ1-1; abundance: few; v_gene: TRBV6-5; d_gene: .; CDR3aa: CASSTVWGGNTEAFF; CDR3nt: TGTGCCAGCAGTACCGTTTGGGGGGGCAACACTGAAGCTTTCTTT
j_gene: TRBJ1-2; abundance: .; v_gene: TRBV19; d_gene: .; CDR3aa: CASSTPGRTEYGYTF; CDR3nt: TGTGCCAGTTCGACCCCGGGTAGAACGGAATATGGCTACACCTTC
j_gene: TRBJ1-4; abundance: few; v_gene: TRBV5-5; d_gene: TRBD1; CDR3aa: CASSLVSGTGGNEKLFF; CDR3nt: TGTGCCAGCAGCTTGGTATCAGGGACAGGGGGAAATGAAAAACTGTTTTTT
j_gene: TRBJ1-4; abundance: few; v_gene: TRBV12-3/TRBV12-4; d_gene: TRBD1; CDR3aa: CASSSRPGQGEKLFF; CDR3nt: TGTGCCAGCAGTTCCCGACCGGGACAGGGGGAAAAACTGTTTTTT
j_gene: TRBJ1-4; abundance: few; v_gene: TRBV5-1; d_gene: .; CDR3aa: CASSINRAGNEKLFF; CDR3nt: TGCGCCAGCAGCATAAACAGGGCAGGCAATGAAAAACTGTTTTTT
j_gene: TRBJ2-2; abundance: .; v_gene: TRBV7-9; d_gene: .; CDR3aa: CASSPGSLAGTGELFF; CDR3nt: TGTGCCAGCAGCCCCGGGAGCCTGGCAGGGACCGGGGAGCTGTTTTTT
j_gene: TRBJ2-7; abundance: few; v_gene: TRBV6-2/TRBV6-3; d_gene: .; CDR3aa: CASSYRTAHYEQYF; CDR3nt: TGTGCCAGCAGTTACCGAACTGCCCACTACGAGCAGTACTTC
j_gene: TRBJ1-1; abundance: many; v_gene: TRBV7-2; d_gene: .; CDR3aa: CASSSRGTPNSEAFF; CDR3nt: TGTGCCAGCAGCTCACGAGGGACGCCCAACTCGGAAGCTTTCTTT
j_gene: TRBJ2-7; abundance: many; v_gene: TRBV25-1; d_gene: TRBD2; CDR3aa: CASSGSGGVYEQYF; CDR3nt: TGTGCCAGCAGTGGGAGCGGGGGGGTCTACGAGCAGTACTTC
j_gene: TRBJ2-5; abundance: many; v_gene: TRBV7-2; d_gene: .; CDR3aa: CASSLGPRQETQYF; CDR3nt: TGTGCCAGCAGCTTAGGGCCAAGACAAGAGACCCAGTACTTC
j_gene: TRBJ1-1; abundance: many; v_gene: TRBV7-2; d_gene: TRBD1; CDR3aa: CASRSGQGRGNTEAFF; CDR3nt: TGTGCCAGCAGATCAGGACAGGGGAGGGGGAACACTGAAGCTTTCTTT
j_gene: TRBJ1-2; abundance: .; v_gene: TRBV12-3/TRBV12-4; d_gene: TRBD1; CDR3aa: CASSLNPPGQVSSGF; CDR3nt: TGTGCCAGCAGTTTAAACCCCCCGGGACAGGTATCTTCAGGCTTC
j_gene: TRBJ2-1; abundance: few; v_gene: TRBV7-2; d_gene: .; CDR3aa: CASSGWGVLNEQFF; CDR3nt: TGTGCCAGCAGCGGGTGGGGGGTTTTAAATGAGCAGTTCTTC
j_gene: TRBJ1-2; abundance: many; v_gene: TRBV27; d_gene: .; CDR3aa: CASSFFGDYGYTF; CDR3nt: TGTGCCAGCAGTTTCTTTGGGGACTATGGCTACACCTTC
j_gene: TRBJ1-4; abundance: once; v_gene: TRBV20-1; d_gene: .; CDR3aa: CSARGGLGQGDANGKLFF; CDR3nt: TGCAGTGCTAGAGGGGGATTAGGGCAGGGTGATGCTAATGGAAAACTGTTTTTT
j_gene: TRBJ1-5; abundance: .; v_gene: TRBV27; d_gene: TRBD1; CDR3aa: CATAGGAGQPQHF; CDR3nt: TGTGCCACTGCAGGGGGCGCGGGTCAGCCCCAGCATTTT
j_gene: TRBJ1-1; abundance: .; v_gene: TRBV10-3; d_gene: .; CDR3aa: CATSESEAEGTEAFF; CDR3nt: TGTGCCACCAGTGAGTCAGAAGCGGAAGGGACTGAAGCTTTCTTT
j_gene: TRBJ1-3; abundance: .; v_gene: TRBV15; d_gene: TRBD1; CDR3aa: CATSTGTGARGNTIYF; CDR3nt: TGTGCCACCAGCACAGGGACAGGGGCGAGGGGAAACACCATATATTTT
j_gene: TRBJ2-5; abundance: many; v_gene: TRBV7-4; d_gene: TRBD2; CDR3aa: CASSPRLAGPERQETQYF; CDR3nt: TGTGCCAGCAGCCCCCGACTAGCGGGGCCAGAAAGACAAGAGACCCAGTACTTC
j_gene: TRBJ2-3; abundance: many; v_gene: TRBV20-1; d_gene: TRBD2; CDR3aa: CSARDLWASGGTHEDTQYF; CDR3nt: TGCAGTGCTAGAGATCTGTGGGCTAGCGGGGGGACCCACGAAGATACGCAGTATTTT
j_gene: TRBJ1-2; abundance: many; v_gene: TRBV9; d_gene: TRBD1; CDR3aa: CASSVGDRGLANYGYTF; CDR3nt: TGTGCCAGCAGCGTAGGAGACAGGGGCCTGGCTAACTATGGCTACACCTTC
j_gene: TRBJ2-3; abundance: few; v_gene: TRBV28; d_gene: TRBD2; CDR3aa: CASSLRTSGGSTDTQYF; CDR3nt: TGTGCCAGCAGTTTACGGACTAGCGGGGGGAGCACAGATACGCAGTATTTT
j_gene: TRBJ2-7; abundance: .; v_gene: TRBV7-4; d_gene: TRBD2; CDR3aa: CASSLANPTRTSGGVHEQYF; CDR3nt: TGTGCCAGCAGCTTAGCGAACCCCACCCGAACTAGCGGTGGGGTCCACGAGCAGTACTTC
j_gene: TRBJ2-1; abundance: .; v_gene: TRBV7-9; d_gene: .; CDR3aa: CASSSWTIYNEQFF; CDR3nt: TGTGCCAGCAGCTCCTGGACAATTTACAATGAGCAGTTCTTC
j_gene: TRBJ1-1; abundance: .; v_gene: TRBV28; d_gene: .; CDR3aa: CASSFQQGMNTEAFF; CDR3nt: TGTGCCAGCAGTTTTCAGCAGGGGATGAACACTGAAGCTTTCTTT
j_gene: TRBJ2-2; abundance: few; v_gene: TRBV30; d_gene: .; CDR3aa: CAWSVSGSAGELFF; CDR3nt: TGTGCCTGGAGTGTATCCGGCTCGGCCGGGGAGCTGTTTTTT
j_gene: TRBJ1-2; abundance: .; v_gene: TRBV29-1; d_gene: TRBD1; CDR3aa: CSVEVLGQVMGYGYTF; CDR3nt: TGCAGCGTTGAAGTCTTGGGACAGGTGATGGGCTATGGCTACACCTTC
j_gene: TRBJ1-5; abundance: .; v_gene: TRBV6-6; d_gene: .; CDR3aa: CANTWTADYSNQPQHF; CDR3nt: TGTGCCAACACCTGGACAGCCGATTATAGCAATCAGCCCCAGCATTTT
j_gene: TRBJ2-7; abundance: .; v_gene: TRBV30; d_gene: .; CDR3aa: CAWSVRQNYEQYF; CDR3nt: TGTGCCTGGAGTGTACGTCAGAACTACGAGCAGTACTTC
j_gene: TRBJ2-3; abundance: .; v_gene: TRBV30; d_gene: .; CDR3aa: CAWSRSVGAGDTQYF; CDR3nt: TGTGCCTGGAGTCGTAGCGTAGGAGCGGGAGATACGCAGTATTTT
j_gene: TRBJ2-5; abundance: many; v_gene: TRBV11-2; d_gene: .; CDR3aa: CASSFGLRLETQYF; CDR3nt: TGTGCCAGCAGCTTTGGCTTAAGACTTGAGACCCAGTACTTC
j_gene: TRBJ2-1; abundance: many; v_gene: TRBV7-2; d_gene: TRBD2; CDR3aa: CASSLGLAGGPGNEQFF; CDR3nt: TGTGCCAGCAGCTTGGGGCTAGCGGGGGGGCCGGGAAATGAGCAGTTCTTC
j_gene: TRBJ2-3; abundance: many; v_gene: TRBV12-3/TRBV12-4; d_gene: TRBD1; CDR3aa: CASRLQGRGTDTQYF; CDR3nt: TGTGCCAGCAGGTTACAGGGGAGAGGTACAGATACGCAGTATTTT
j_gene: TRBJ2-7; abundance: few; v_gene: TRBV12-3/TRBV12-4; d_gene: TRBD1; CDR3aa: CASSFSGGGYEQYF; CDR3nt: TGTGCCAGCAGTTTCTCAGGGGGCGGGTACGAGCAGTACTTC
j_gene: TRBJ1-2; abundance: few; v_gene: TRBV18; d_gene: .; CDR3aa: CASSSTANYGYTF; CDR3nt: TGTGCCAGCTCATCGACAGCTAACTATGGCTACACCTTC
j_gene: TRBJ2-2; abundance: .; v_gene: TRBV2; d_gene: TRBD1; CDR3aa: CASSHRGRGNTGELFF; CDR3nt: TGTGCCAGCAGCCACAGGGGCCGTGGGAACACCGGGGAGCTGTTTTTT
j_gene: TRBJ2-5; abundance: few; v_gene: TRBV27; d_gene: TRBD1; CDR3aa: CASSRRDRGLTQYF; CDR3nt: TGTGCCAGCAGTAGACGGGACAGGGGTCTGACCCAGTACTTC
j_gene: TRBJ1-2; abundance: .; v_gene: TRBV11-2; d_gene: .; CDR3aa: CASSLVSSPFFNYGYTF; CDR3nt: TGTGCCAGCAGCTTAGTCTCGTCACCTTTCTTTAACTATGGCTACACCTTC
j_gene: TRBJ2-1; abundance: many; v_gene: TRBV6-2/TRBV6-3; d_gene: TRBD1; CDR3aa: CASSLDRPDNEQFF; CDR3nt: TGTGCCAGCAGTTTGGACAGGCCCGACAATGAGCAGTTCTTC
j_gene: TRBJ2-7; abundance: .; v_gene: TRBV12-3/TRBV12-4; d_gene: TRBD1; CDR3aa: CASSFAGGEQYF; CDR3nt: TGTGCCAGCAGTTTTGCAGGGGGAGAGCAGTACTTC
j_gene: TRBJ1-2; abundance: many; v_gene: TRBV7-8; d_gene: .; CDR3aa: CASSLMGMGTWGYTF; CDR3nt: TGTGCCAGCAGCTTAATGGGGATGGGAACGTGGGGCTACACCTTC
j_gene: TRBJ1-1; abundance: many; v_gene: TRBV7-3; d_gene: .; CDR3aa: CASSWTTNTEAFF; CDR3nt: TGTGCCAGCAGCTGGACAACGAACACTGAAGCTTTCTTT
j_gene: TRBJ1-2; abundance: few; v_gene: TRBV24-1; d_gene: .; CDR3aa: CATSDRRQGHGYTF; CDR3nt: TGTGCCACCAGTGATAGACGACAAGGGCATGGCTACACCTTC
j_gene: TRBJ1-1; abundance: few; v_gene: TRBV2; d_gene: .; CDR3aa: CASSDLGGAPNTEAFF; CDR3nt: TGTGCCAGCAGTGATTTGGGGGGCGCACCGAACACTGAAGCTTTCTTT
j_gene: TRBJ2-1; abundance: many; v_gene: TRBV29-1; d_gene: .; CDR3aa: CSVEPSFSYNEQFF; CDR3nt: TGCAGCGTTGAACCAAGTTTCTCCTACAATGAGCAGTTCTTC
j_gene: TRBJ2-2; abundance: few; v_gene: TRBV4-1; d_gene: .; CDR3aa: CASSSGGGRPNTGELFF; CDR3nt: TGCGCCAGCAGTTCAGGAGGAGGACGCCCGAACACCGGGGAGCTGTTTTTT
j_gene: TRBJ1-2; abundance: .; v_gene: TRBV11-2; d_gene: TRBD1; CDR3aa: CASRRGTGAQGYTF; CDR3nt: TGTGCCAGCAGGCGGGGGACAGGGGCACAGGGCTACACCTTC
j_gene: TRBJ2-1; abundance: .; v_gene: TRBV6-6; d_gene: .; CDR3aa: CASREGSTGEQFF; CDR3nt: TGTGCCAGCAGGGAAGGGTCGACCGGTGAGCAGTTCTTC
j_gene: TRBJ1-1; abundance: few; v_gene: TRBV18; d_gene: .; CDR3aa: CASSHDRNTEAFF; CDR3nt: TGTGCCAGCTCACATGACAGGAACACTGAAGCTTTCTTT
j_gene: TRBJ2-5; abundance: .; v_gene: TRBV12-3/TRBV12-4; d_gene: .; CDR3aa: CASSQWLQETQYF; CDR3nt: TGTGCCAGCAGCCAGTGGCTCCAAGAGACCCAGTACTTC
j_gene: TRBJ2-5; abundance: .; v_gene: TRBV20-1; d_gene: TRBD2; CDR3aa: CSARTLAGVRETQYF; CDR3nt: TGCAGTGCTAGAACCCTAGCGGGGGTCCGAGAGACCCAGTACTTC
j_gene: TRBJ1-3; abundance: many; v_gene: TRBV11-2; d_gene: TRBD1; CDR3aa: CASSSRTGGNTIYF; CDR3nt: TGTGCCAGCAGCTCCCGGACAGGAGGAAACACCATATATTTT